These 30 T cell receptor beta chains originate from one sample sequenced in a study of early stage breast cancer tumors (dated by TCRdb to about 2017). Libraries were built with the immunoSEQ multiplex PCR assay. Here the immuneACCESS table is served through TCRdb, limited to in-frame sequences with V and J called. Missing clones are a known gap in these copies; in checked studies unresolved V genes cover under half, and the rest lacks a known reason. The sample table records approximately 30,000 clones; around three fifths of these occur just once. 8.5% of the sample belongs to the ten largest clones. What was sequenced was breast tumor tissue. The receptors were sampled from a person aged 45-65 years with breast cancer.

This clone was detected a few times. This chain links TRBV7-8 with TRBJ1-1; D not resolved. V lost 2 bases and J lost 4, with 8 bases in between. Germline CDR1 SGHVS, CDR2 FQNEAQ. This CDR3 comprises 13 residues. CDR3 sequence: CASSLRLGTEAFF. The CDR3 region has the DNA TGTGCCAGCAGCTTACGGTTGGGCACTGAAGCTTTCTTT.

This clone was seen a few times. The chain recombines TRBV29-1 with TRBJ1-1; D call uncertain. CDR1 and CDR2 from the germline V gene are SQVTM and ANQGSEA. The CDR3 runs to 11 residues. The germline V and J ends were trimmed by 5 bases and 4 bases, with 8 bases remaining between them. The CDR3 DNA reads TGCAGCGTTCACACGATCACTGAAGCTTTCTTT. Translating it yields CSVHTITEAFF.

The rearrangement uses TRBV7-8 and TRBJ2-3; TRBD2 matches at 12 bases. The CDR3 spans 17 residues. The junction had 9 bases not matched to a gene; V was cut back by 5 bases and J by 3 bases. Per germline, CDR1 SGHVS and CDR2 FQNEAQ. The CDR3 nucleotides are TGTGCCAGCAGCCACAGGACTAGCGGGACCCAAACAGATACGCAGTATTTT. Translated: CASSHRTSGTQTDTQYF.

The genes are TRBV2 and TRBJ2-5, with D possibly TRBD1 on 6 matching bases. CDR3 length equals 15 residues. Germline V CDR1 and CDR2: SNHLY, FYNNEI. Trimming took off 4 bases at V and 4 bases at J, with 16 bases between the two ends. CDR3 protein: CASSGAGRGTETQYF. Written as DNA, the CDR3 is TGTGCCAGCAGTGGGGCTGGCAGGGGAACAGAGACCCAGTACTTC.

In this sample, this clone turned up a few times. The chain combines TRBV5-8 with TRBJ2-3; a weak D match, TRBD1 (6 bases). The CDR3 extends over 14 amino acids. Trimming removed 4 bases at V and 0 bases at J, with 9 bases between. Germline V gives CDR1 SGHTS, CDR2 YDEGEE. This CDR3 is CASSITGSTDTQYF. The DNA of the CDR3 is TGTGCCAGCAGCATAACAGGGAGCACAGATACGCAGTATTTT.

This chain joins TRBV27 and TRBJ1-4, with D unclear. V lost 5 bases and J lost 5, with 12 bases in between. This CDR3 comprises 14 residues. The germline gives CDR1 MNHEY, CDR2 SMNVEV (reference sequence). CDR3 amino acids: CASSLTGRNEKLFF. The CDR3 nucleotides are TGTGCCAGCAGTCTTACCGGGAGAAATGAAAAACTGTTTTTT.

The chain employs TRBV10-3 and TRBJ1-3; D may be TRBD1 (5 bases). V was trimmed by 7 bases and J by 0 bases, leaving 16 bases between them. The CDR3 length is 16 residues. Germline V gene lookup returns CDR1 ENHRY and CDR2 SYGVKD. CDR3 in DNA: TGTGCCATCACTAGGACACCAGGCACCTCTGGAAACACCATATATTTT. It codes for CAITRTPGTSGNTIYF.

The chain employs TRBV4-2 and TRBJ2-1; unclear D gene. The CDR3 runs 13 residues. CDR1 is LGHNA and CDR2 is YNFKEQ in the germline V gene. Trimming shortened V by 4 bases and J by 5 bases, and 9 bases separated the two germline ends. CDR3 in amino acids: CASSLSEDNEQFF. The CDR3 nucleotides read TGTGCCAGCAGCCTTTCGGAAGACAATGAGCAGTTCTTC.

V is TRBV5-1 and J is TRBJ2-3; D may correspond to TRBD1 or TRBD2 (5 bases each). The ends were cut back, 2 bases at V and 4 bases at J, with 11 bases in the middle. This CDR3 contains 14 residues. Germline loops: CDR1 SGHRS, CDR2 YFSETQ. The CDR3 DNA is TGCGCCAGCAGCTTAGAGGGGCCGGCAGATACGCAGTATTTT. Protein: CASSLEGPADTQYF. The entire variable domain, with the rest obtained from reference TRBV5-1 and TRBJ2-3, is as follows: KAGVTQTPRYLIKTRGQQVTLSCSPISGHRSVSWYQQTPGQGLQFLFEYFSETQRNKGNFPGRFSGRQFSNSRSEMNVSTLELGDSALYLCASSLEGPADTQYFGPGTRLTVL.

The chain uses TRBV30 and TRBJ2-3; 8 nucleotides match TRBD2. The CDR3 is 13 amino acids. The V gene's germline CDR1 is GTSNPN and CDR2 SVGIG (reference sequence). The CDR3 protein is CAKGGRSTDTQYF. CDR3 in DNA: TGTGCGAAAGGCGGGAGGAGCACAGATACGCAGTATTTT.

The chain links TRBV27 to TRBJ2-5; the match to TRBD1 covers 11 bases. V dropped 5 bases and J dropped 5; count of bases not matched to a gene: 13. The CDR3 consists of 17 residues. Germline V gives CDR1 MNHEY, CDR2 SMNVEV (reference sequence). The CDR3 nucleotides read TGTGCCAGCAGTCCCGAGGGGACAGGGGGAGTGTGGGAGACCCAGTACTTC. Protein: CASSPEGTGGVWETQYF.

The chain is built from TRBV27 and TRBJ2-7; TRBD2 agrees at 13 bases. The CDR3 runs 17 residues. Germline loops: CDR1 MNHEY, CDR2 SMNVEV (reference sequence). V shed 4 bases and J 3 bases; nucleotides not matched to a gene: 9. The CDR3 sequence is CASSSIGLAGDLYEQYF. The CDR3 coding sequence is TGTGCCAGCAGTTCGATAGGACTAGCGGGAGATCTCTACGAGCAGTACTTC.

This clone was observed a handful of times. The chain combines TRBV5-6 with TRBJ2-1; 16 bases are shared with TRBD2. There are 19 residues in the CDR3. The V segment lost 1 base and the J segment 9 bases; nucleotides outside the gene matches: 13. Germline V CDR1 and CDR2: SGHDT, YYEEEE. The CDR3 region has the DNA TGTGCCAGCAGCTTGAGGGGGTCCGGGACTAGCGGGAGGGGGAGTGAGCAGTTCTTC. This encodes CASSLRGSGTSGRGSEQFF.

Relative to its sample, this clone is medium-sized. At one end, the junction sequence differs from germline, possibly due to a read error. The DNA for the CDR3 is TGTGCCAGCACTGAAGCTTTCTTT. Translated, it gives CASTEAFF. J is TRBJ1-1 and V is TRBV6-1; D not resolved. The germline gives CDR1 MNHNS, CDR2 SASEGT. The CDR3 contains 8 residues.

This chain uses TRBV7-3 with TRBJ2-2, with D unresolved. The CDR3 loop spans 14 amino acids. Germline V CDR1 and CDR2: SGHTA, FQGTGA. V dropped 5 bases and J dropped 4 bases, with 11 bases sitting between them. CDR3 sequence (DNA): TGTGCCAGCAGCCCGAGGCGGTTCACCGGGGAGCTGTTTTTT. Translating gives CASSPRRFTGELFF.

This chain connects TRBV29-1 to TRBJ2-7, with TRBD1 matching 8 bases. The CDR3 runs to 17 residues. The germline V gene encodes CDR1 SQVTM and CDR2 ANQGSEA. Germline trimming cut 1 base from V and 3 bases from J; bases unmatched to any gene: 14. The CDR3 sequence: CSVEVRGRGQRYYEQYF. DNA for the CDR3: TGCAGCGTTGAAGTCAGGGGGCGCGGACAGCGATACTACGAGCAGTACTTC.

By sample share, this clone is medium-sized. This sequence joins TRBV27 and TRBJ1-3; no clear D gene. The V end was cut by 11 bases, the J end by 4 bases, with 12 bases between. CDR3 length equals 12 residues. From germline, CDR1 is MNHEY and CDR2 SMNVEV (reference sequence). CDR3 coding DNA: TGTGCCCGTCGAGGGTACGGAAACACCATATATTTT. Amino acid sequence: CARRGYGNTIYF.

This clone is medium-sized (0.01 to 0.1%) in the sample. The V gene is TRBV5-1, the J gene TRBJ1-2; D gene unclear. V was shortened by 1 base and J by 6 bases, with 7 bases between the two germline ends. The CDR3 consists of 12 residues. Germline V CDR1 and CDR2: SGHRS, YFSETQ. CDR3 nucleotide sequence: TGCGCCAGCAGCTTGACAGATGATGGCTACACCTTC. It specifies CASSLTDDGYTF.

V gene TRBV5-1 combines with J gene TRBJ2-5, with a tentative D call TRBD2 (6 bases). Per germline, CDR1 SGHRS and CDR2 YFSETQ. V was pared by 1 base and J by 1 base, with 14 bases between. This CDR3 region has 16 residues. CDR3 DNA sequence: TGCGCCAGCAGCTTGTACGGTGGGGGGTTCCAAGAGACCCAGTACTTC. Protein sequence: CASSLYGGGFQETQYF.

This sequence joins TRBV4-2 and TRBJ2-1, with 9 bases aligning to TRBD2. CDR3 length equals 16 residues. Germline V gives CDR1 LGHNA, CDR2 YNFKEQ. The V segment lost 0 bases and the J segment 3 bases; nucleotides outside the gene matches: 3. The CDR3 region has the DNA TGTGCCAGCAGCCAAGAAATAGCGGGAGTCTACAATGAGCAGTTCTTC. Protein: CASSQEIAGVYNEQFF.

The rearrangement links TRBV2 to TRBJ1-5; 9 bases are a match to TRBD1. Germline CDR1 reads SNHLY; CDR2 reads FYNNEI. CDR3 length: 13 residues. The junction had 7 bases not matched to a gene; V was cut back by 3 bases and J by 13 bases. The CDR3 here is CASSEDPTGGQHF. The CDR3 nucleotides are TGTGCCAGCAGTGAGGATCCGACAGGGGGGCAGCATTTT.

The chain is built from TRBV5-6 and TRBJ1-1; D might be TRBD1 (5 bases). This CDR3 has 15 residues. Germline CDR1 is SGHDT and CDR2 is YYEEEE. With 0 bases removed from V and 1 base from J, the gap between germline ends came to 10 bases. CDR3 sequence (DNA): TGTGCCAGCAGCTTGGTGGATAGGGGGAACACTGAAGCTTTCTTT. Translated, it gives CASSLVDRGNTEAFF.

The chain couples TRBV2 to TRBJ2-7, with D tentatively TRBD2 (6 bases). The CDR3 loop spans 14 amino acids. Germline V gives CDR1 SNHLY, CDR2 FYNNEI. V gave up 2 bases and J gave up 1 base, with 9 bases separating them. The CDR3 region is CASSERGYSYEQYF. Here the CDR3 DNA reads TGTGCCAGCAGTGAACGGGGGTATTCCTACGAGCAGTACTTC.

This clone was counted only a few times. The genes are TRBV18 and TRBJ2-3; 11 positions match TRBD1. V was clipped by 2 bases and J by 4 bases; unmatched bases: 2. The germline gives CDR1 KGHSH, CDR2 LQKENI. This CDR3 has 15 amino acids. CDR3 amino acids: CASSPGTGGSDTQYF. Written as DNA, the CDR3 is TGTGCCAGCTCACCAGGGACAGGGGGTTCAGATACGCAGTATTTT.

The rearrangement links TRBV7-2 to TRBJ2-7; no clear D gene. There are 14 residues in the CDR3. Germline values: CDR1 SGHTA, CDR2 FQGNSA. V lost 5 bases to trimming and J lost 5 bases, with 16 bases between them. CDR3 in DNA: TGTGCCAGCAGCCCGCGCAGCGTCTACCACGAGCAGTACTTC. This codes for CASSPRSVYHEQYF.

The CDR3 protein is CASSPTLAGWGQETQYF. Here the CDR3 DNA reads TGTGCCAGCAGCCCTACCTTAGCGGGTTGGGGGCAAGAGACCCAGTACTTC. This chain connects TRBV7-3 to TRBJ2-5, with TRBD2 matching 7 bases. The V gene's germline CDR1 is SGHTA and CDR2 FQGTGA. The CDR3 runs 17 residues. The J segment lost 2 bases and the V segment lost 5 bases, leaving 14 bases of the junction unmatched.

This chain joins TRBV7-8 and TRBJ2-2, with D maybe TRBD2 (6 bases). The CDR3 has 15 residues. Per germline, CDR1 SGHVS and CDR2 FQNEAQ. With 4 bases removed from V and 5 bases from J, the gap between germline ends came to 14 bases. The CDR3 reads CASSYPGLGTGELFF. The CDR3 DNA sequence: TGTGCCAGCAGCTACCCGGGACTTGGGACCGGGGAGCTGTTTTTT. Using reference TRBV7-8 and TRBJ2-2 for the parts outside the CDR3, the full variable domain is GAGVSQSPRYKVAKRGQDVALRCDPISGHVSLFWYQQALGQGPEFLTYFQNEAQLDKSGLPSDRFFAERPEGSVSTLKIQRTQQEDSAVYLCASSYPGLGTGELFFGEGSRLTVL.

The V call is TRBV2, the J call TRBJ2-7, with no clear D. Germline V gene lookup returns CDR1 SNHLY and CDR2 FYNNEI. Trimming removed 3 bases from V and 7 bases from J, with 16 bases in between. This CDR3 is 14 amino acids long. In DNA form, the CDR3 reads TGTGCCAGCAGTGACGTAGTCTTGGTGGGGGAGCAGTACTTC. It specifies CASSDVVLVGEQYF.

This clone is labeled as medium-sized (0.01 to 0.1%). The chain employs TRBV27 and TRBJ1-5; possibly TRBD1 for D (6 bases). Germline assignment: CDR1 MNHEY and CDR2 SMNVEV (reference sequence). This CDR3 is built from 15 residues. Trimming took 6 bases from V and 4 from J, leaving 16 bases between them. The CDR3 sequence is CASSPNWGANQPQHF. CDR3 DNA: TGTGCCAGCAGCCCAAATTGGGGGGCAAATCAGCCCCAGCATTTT.

The chain recombines TRBV29-1 with TRBJ2-1, with a possible D match to TRBD2 (7 bases). Germline assignment: CDR1 SQVTM and CDR2 ANQGSEA. The CDR3 sequence is 15 residues long. V dropped 4 bases and J dropped 7 bases, with 20 bases sitting between them. The CDR3 sequence: CSVGEGDFGGNEQFF. DNA for the CDR3: TGCAGCGTTGGGGAGGGGGACTTTGGCGGGAATGAGCAGTTCTTC.